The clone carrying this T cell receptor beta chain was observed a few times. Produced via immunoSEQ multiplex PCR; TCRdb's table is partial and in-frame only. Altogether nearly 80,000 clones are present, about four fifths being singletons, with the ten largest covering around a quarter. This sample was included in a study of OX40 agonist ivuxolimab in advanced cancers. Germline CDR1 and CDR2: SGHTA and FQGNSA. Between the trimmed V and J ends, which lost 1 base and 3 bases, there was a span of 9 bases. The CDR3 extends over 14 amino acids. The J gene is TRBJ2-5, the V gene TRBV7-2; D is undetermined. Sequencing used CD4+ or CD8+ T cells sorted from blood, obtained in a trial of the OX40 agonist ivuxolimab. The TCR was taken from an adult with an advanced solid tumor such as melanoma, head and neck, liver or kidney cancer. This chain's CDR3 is CASSLGNPKETQYF. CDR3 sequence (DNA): TGTGCCAGCAGCTTAGGGAACCCGAAAGAGACCCAGTACTTC.